The 20 T cell receptor beta chains below come from one sample, sequenced in a study of OX40 agonist ivuxolimab in advanced cancers. Clones were read by immunoSEQ multiplex PCR, and TCRdb kept only the in-frame ones, dropping some. In the table there are over 45,000 clones, roughly 84% of which are singletons. This material consisted of CD4+ or CD8+ T cells sorted from blood, taken in a trial of the OX40 agonist ivuxolimab. The receptors shown here come from an adult with an advanced solid tumor such as melanoma, head and neck, liver or kidney cancer.

The chain combines TRBV9 with TRBJ1-5; D unclear. V was shortened by 2 bases and J by 6 bases, with 6 bases between the two germline ends. The germline V gene encodes CDR1 SGDLS and CDR2 YYNGEE. The CDR3 loop spans 12 amino acids. Written as DNA, the CDR3 is TGTGCCAGCAGCGTGGGGTTTCAGCCCCAGCATTTT. Amino acids: CASSVGFQPQHF.

The CDR3 spells CASSIGGGGQPQHF. CDR3 nucleotide sequence: TGTGCCAGTAGTATCGGAGGGGGCGGTCAGCCCCAGCATTTT. V gene TRBV19 combines with J gene TRBJ1-5, with 7 bases aligning to TRBD1. Germline lookup yields CDR1 LNHDA and CDR2 SQIVND (reference sequence). V lost 3 bases to trimming and J lost 6 bases; unmatched junction nucleotides: 5. The CDR3 is 14 residues long. Combining the CDR3 with reference TRBV19 and TRBJ1-5 gives the whole variable domain DGGITQSPKYLFRKEGQNVTLSCEQNLNHDAMYWYRQDPGQGLRLIYYSQIVNDFQKGDIAEGYSVSREKKESFPLTVTSAQKNPTAFYLCASSIGGGGQPQHFGDGTRLSIL.

The chain links TRBV11-2 to TRBJ1-4; D perhaps matches TRBD1 (5 bases). Germline V gene sequence: CDR1 SGHAT, CDR2 FQNNGV. Trimming stripped 6 bases from V and 8 bases from J, with 10 bases between. The CDR3 has 12 amino acids. CDR3 residues: CASSWNREKLFF. CDR3 nucleotide sequence: TGTGCCAGCAGTTGGAACAGGGAAAAACTGTTTTTT.

This chain connects TRBV2 to TRBJ2-5, with 8 bases fitting TRBD1. The J segment lost 3 bases and the V segment lost 4 bases, leaving 4 bases of the junction unmatched. This CDR3 is built from 14 residues. Germline CDR1 is SNHLY and CDR2 is FYNNEI. The CDR3 DNA reads as TGTGCCAGCAGTGTTCAGGACAGGGAAGAGACCCAGTACTTC. Amino acids: CASSVQDREETQYF.

The chain combines TRBV5-1 with TRBJ2-1; D is possibly TRBD1 (6 bases). Trimming cost V 0 bases and J 10 bases, with 11 bases left between them. Germline values: CDR1 SGHRS, CDR2 YFSETQ. The CDR3 sequence is 13 residues long. CDR3 loop: CASSLGTGREQFF. The CDR3 bases are TGCGCCAGCAGCTTGGGAACAGGGAGAGAGCAGTTCTTC.

The table lists this clone with a count of one. J is TRBJ1-5 and V is TRBV19, with 9 bases that match TRBD1. The CDR3 length is 16 residues. V shed 3 bases, J shed 3 bases, and the junction held 6 bases outside the gene matches. Germline CDR1 is LNHDA and CDR2 is SQIVND (reference sequence). The CDR3 DNA reads TGTGCCAGTAGTATGGGACAGGGCTTTACCAATCAGCCCCAGCATTTT. Translated: CASSMGQGFTNQPQHF.

This clone was detected once. The chain links TRBV18 to TRBJ1-6; 7 bases fit TRBD1. Germline V gene sequence: CDR1 KGHSH, CDR2 LQKENI. This CDR3 has 14 amino acids. The V gene end was trimmed by 4 bases and the J gene end by 6 bases; junction bases not matched to a gene: 3. The CDR3: CASSLDRSNSPLHF. In DNA, the CDR3 is TGTGCCAGCTCACTGGACAGGTCTAATTCACCCCTCCACTTT.

V is TRBV6-5 and J is TRBJ2-5, with D tentatively TRBD2 (5 bases). CDR3 size: 13 residues. Looked up from germline, CDR1 is MNHEY and CDR2 is SVGAGI. The V gene lost 6 bases and the J gene lost 7 bases, with 15 bases spanning the gap. The CDR3 DNA follows: TGTGCCAGCAGCCTCGGGGAGACGGGGACCCAGTACTTC. Translated: CASSLGETGTQYF.

There are a few counts of this clone. This chain uses TRBV19 with TRBJ1-2; TRBD1 agrees at 7 bases. J was trimmed by 5 bases and V by 5 bases; bases with no gene match: 11. This CDR3 region has 15 residues. The germline V gene encodes CDR1 LNHDA and CDR2 SQIVND (reference sequence). The DNA of the CDR3 is TGTGCCAGTAGTCCCCGACAGGGTTTCGGATATGGCTACACCTTC. It is translated as CASSPRQGFGYGYTF.

In DNA form, the CDR3 reads TGTGCCAGTAGCCTAGGGGGGGCGGGCACCGGGGAGCTGTTTTTT. Translation gives CASSLGGAGTGELFF. V usage is TRBV19 and J usage is TRBJ2-2, with a tentative D call TRBD2 (7 bases). Trimming shortened V by 6 bases and J by 4 bases, and 15 bases separated the two germline ends. Germline assignment: CDR1 LNHDA and CDR2 SQIVND (reference sequence). This CDR3 contains 15 residues.

The CDR3 DNA reads as TGTGCCAGCAGCTTAGTAGGGTCTGGAAACACCATATATTTT. Translating it yields CASSLVGSGNTIYF. The chain has TRBV11-2 and TRBJ1-3; unclear D gene. The CDR3 runs to 14 residues. V was pared by 1 base and J by 1 base, with 5 bases between. CDR1 is SGHAT and CDR2 is FQNNGV in the germline V gene.

V gene TRBV19 combines with J gene TRBJ1-2, with TRBD1 matching over 9 bases. The CDR3 runs 15 residues. Looked up from germline, CDR1 is LNHDA and CDR2 is SQIVND (reference sequence). Unmatched junction bases numbered 15, after V lost 9 bases and J lost 7 bases. CDR3 in amino acids: CASTPSSTGGVGYTF. The CDR3 DNA is TGTGCCAGCACACCAAGTTCTACAGGGGGCGTTGGCTACACCTTC.

The CDR3 reads CAISDSFTEAFF. For the CDR3, the DNA is TGTGCCATCAGCGACAGTTTCACTGAAGCTTTCTTT. The V call is TRBV10-3, the J call TRBJ1-1; D is perhaps TRBD1 (5 bases). Germline V gene sequence: CDR1 ENHRY, CDR2 SYGVKD. This CDR3 is built from 12 residues. Trimming stripped 6 bases from V and 4 bases from J, with 9 bases between.

The rearrangement uses TRBV5-1 and TRBJ2-7; D is unresolved. The CDR3 is made up of 14 amino acids. Germline V gene lookup returns CDR1 SGHRS and CDR2 YFSETQ. Trimming pared 0 bases from V and 2 bases from J, leaving 9 bases between. The CDR3 reads CASSLGSQTYEQYF. In nucleotides, the CDR3 is TGCGCCAGCAGCTTGGGTTCACAGACCTACGAGCAGTACTTC.

The gene calls are TRBV15 and TRBJ2-7; TRBD1 is a possible D gene (6 bases). V lost 0 bases and J lost 0, with 15 bases in between. Germline V CDR1 and CDR2: LNHNV, YYDKDF (reference sequence). The CDR3 spans 17 residues. CDR3 loop: CATSRDLRTVSSYEQYF. In DNA, the CDR3 is TGTGCCACCAGCAGAGATCTCCGGACAGTCAGCTCCTACGAGCAGTACTTC.

The chain carries TRBV19 and TRBJ2-5; 11 nucleotides match TRBD2. The junction had 2 bases not matched to a gene; V was cut back by 4 bases and J by 4 bases. Germline lookup yields CDR1 LNHDA and CDR2 SQIVND (reference sequence). The CDR3 length is 14 residues. CDR3 region: CASSRLAGPETQYF. Written as DNA, the CDR3 is TGTGCCAGTAGTAGACTAGCGGGACCAGAGACCCAGTACTTC.

The chain recombines TRBV5-8 with TRBJ1-1; the D gene is possibly TRBD1 (5 bases). The length of the CDR3 is 15 residues. The germline V gene has CDR1 SGHTS and CDR2 YDEGEE. Trimming shortened V by 0 bases and J by 6 bases, and 15 bases separated the two germline ends. The CDR3 coding sequence is TGTGCCAGCAGCTTGGGGCGGGGCGGCTGGGCTGAAGCTTTCTTT. Residues: CASSLGRGGWAEAFF.

This chain links TRBV18 with TRBJ1-4; TRBD1 agrees at 9 bases. The CDR3 loop spans 15 amino acids. Germline CDR1 reads KGHSH; CDR2 reads LQKENI. Trimming removed 4 bases from V and 7 bases from J; junction bases left unmatched: 7. The CDR3: CASSRDRALGEKLFF. CDR3 sequence (DNA): TGTGCCAGCTCACGGGACAGGGCTTTGGGTGAAAAACTGTTTTTT.

This sequence joins TRBV6-4 and TRBJ2-6, with unresolved D. Germline CDR1 reads MRHNA; CDR2 reads SNTAGT. The CDR3 extends over 13 amino acids. The V end was cut by 5 bases, the J end by 3 bases, with 5 bases between. The CDR3, as DNA: TGTGCCAGCAGTTACCTTGGGGCCAACGTCCTGACTTTC. Protein sequence: CASSYLGANVLTF.

The chain uses TRBV6-1 and TRBJ1-1; D remains ambiguous. The V and J ends lost 2 bases and 0 bases respectively, with 10 bases between them. This CDR3 contains 15 residues. Germline V lookup: CDR1 MNHNS, CDR2 SASEGT. The CDR3 protein is CASSESVALNTEAFF. The CDR3 DNA sequence: TGTGCCAGCAGTGAATCGGTCGCCTTGAACACTGAAGCTTTCTTT.